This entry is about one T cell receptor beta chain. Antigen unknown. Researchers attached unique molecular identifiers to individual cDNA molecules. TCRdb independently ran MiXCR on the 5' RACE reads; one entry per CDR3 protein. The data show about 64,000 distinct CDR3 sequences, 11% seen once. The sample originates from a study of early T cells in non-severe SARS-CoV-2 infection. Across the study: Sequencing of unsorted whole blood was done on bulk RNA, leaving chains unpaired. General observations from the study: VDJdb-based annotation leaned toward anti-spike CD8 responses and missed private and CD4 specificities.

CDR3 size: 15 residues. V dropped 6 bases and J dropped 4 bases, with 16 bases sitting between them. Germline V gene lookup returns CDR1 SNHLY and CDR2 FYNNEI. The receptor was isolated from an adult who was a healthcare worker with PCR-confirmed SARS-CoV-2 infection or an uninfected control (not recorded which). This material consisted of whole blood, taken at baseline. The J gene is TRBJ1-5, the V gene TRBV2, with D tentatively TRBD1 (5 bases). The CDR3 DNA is TGTGCCAGCAGGAAGGACCGGGACGGAAATCAGCCCCAGCATTTT. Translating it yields CASRKDRDGNQPQHF.